These T cell receptor beta chains were read from a single sample in a study of graft-versus-host responses after intestinal transplantation. The method was immunoSEQ multiplex PCR; TCRdb's version includes in-frame clones alone and lacks a portion of them. The data contain approximately 16,000 clones, 75% to 90% of them seen just once; the ten biggest clones take up 6%. Sequences were derived from PBMCs, sampled approximately 110 days after intestinal transplant. The receptors derive from a human patient who received an intestinal transplant, so some T cells may come from the graft donor. Each CDR3 is given with its conserved first and last residue. The D gene is left open where the match is weak. Expanded clones are given a class, and other clones once, few, many or no size at all.

d_call: NA
clone_size: NA
v_call: TRBV28
j_call: TRBJ1-5
cdr3_nt: TGTGCCAGCAGTTCCCGACAGGTCCTGCAGCATTTT
cdr3_aa: CASSSRQVLQHF

d_call: TRBD2
clone_size: NA
v_call: TRBV10-3
j_call: TRBJ2-1
cdr3_nt: TGTGCCATCAGTGAGGGACTAGCGGGAGGCCAACCAAATGAGCAGTTCTTC
cdr3_aa: CAISEGLAGGQPNEQFF

d_call: NA
clone_size: few
v_call: TRBV27
j_call: TRBJ1-6
cdr3_nt: TGTGCCAGCAGGGTGAGCTCCTATAATTCACCCCTCCACTTT
cdr3_aa: CASRVSSYNSPLHF

d_call: NA
clone_size: NA
v_call: TRBV30
j_call: TRBJ1-1
cdr3_nt: TGTGCCTGGAGTGTTGGGGGGTTGGGCACTGAAGCTTTCTTT
cdr3_aa: CAWSVGGLGTEAFF

d_call: TRBD2
clone_size: NA
v_call: TRBV11-3
j_call: TRBJ2-7
cdr3_nt: TGTGCCAGCAGCGAGACTAGCGGTGCCTACGAGCAGTACTTC
cdr3_aa: CASSETSGAYEQYF

d_call: NA
clone_size: NA
v_call: TRBV2
j_call: TRBJ1-2
cdr3_nt: TGTGCCAGCAGTGAGGGGGGGTTACATGGCTACACCTTC
cdr3_aa: CASSEGGLHGYTF

d_call: NA
clone_size: once
v_call: TRBV5-6
j_call: TRBJ2-7
cdr3_nt: TGTGCCAGCAGCTCAAGTGGCGAGCAGTACTTC
cdr3_aa: CASSSSGEQYF

d_call: TRBD1
clone_size: NA
v_call: TRBV27
j_call: TRBJ2-7
cdr3_nt: TGTGCCAGCAGTTCGAGTCTAGAAGGGGACAGGGACAGCCCCCCCTACGAGCAGTACTTC
cdr3_aa: CASSSSLEGDRDSPPYEQYF

d_call: NA
clone_size: NA
v_call: TRBV4-3
j_call: TRBJ2-7
cdr3_nt: TGCGCCAGCAGCCACTTGGCCCCTTCCTACGAGCAGTACTTC
cdr3_aa: CASSHLAPSYEQYF

d_call: NA
clone_size: once
v_call: TRBV29-1
j_call: TRBJ2-2
cdr3_nt: TGCAGCGCCTTAGCGGCCGCGAACACCGGGGAGCTGTTTTTT
cdr3_aa: CSALAAANTGELFF

d_call: NA
clone_size: NA
v_call: TRBV19
j_call: TRBJ2-7
cdr3_nt: TGTGCCAGTAGTATACCACCCTACGAGCAGTACTTC
cdr3_aa: CASSIPPYEQYF

d_call: NA
clone_size: NA
v_call: TRBV6-1
j_call: TRBJ2-7
cdr3_nt: TGTGCCAGCAGTAAGTCGGTGGACTACGAGCAGTACTTC
cdr3_aa: CASSKSVDYEQYF

d_call: TRBD1
clone_size: medium-sized
v_call: TRBV19
j_call: TRBJ2-7
cdr3_nt: TGTGCCAGTAGTATTTCCGGCGGGACAGGGGGGGGCGAGCAGTACTTC
cdr3_aa: CASSISGGTGGGEQYF

d_call: TRBD1
clone_size: NA
v_call: TRBV5-5
j_call: TRBJ1-1
cdr3_nt: TGTGCCAGCAGCGCCGGACAGGGCGATACTGAAGCTTTCTTT
cdr3_aa: CASSAGQGDTEAFF

d_call: NA
clone_size: NA
v_call: TRBV25-1
j_call: TRBJ2-5
cdr3_nt: TGTGCCAGCTGTCGGGCGGCACCGGGGGAGACCCAGTACTTC
cdr3_aa: CASCRAAPGETQYF

d_call: TRBD2
clone_size: NA
v_call: TRBV27
j_call: TRBJ2-1
cdr3_nt: TGTGCCAGCAGTTTTAGCGGGACACTAGATGAGCAGTTCTTC
cdr3_aa: CASSFSGTLDEQFF

d_call: NA
clone_size: NA
v_call: TRBV6-6
j_call: TRBJ2-5
cdr3_nt: TGTGCCAGCAGTTACTCGATCGGAGGGGAGACCCAGTACTTC
cdr3_aa: CASSYSIGGETQYF

d_call: NA
clone_size: once
v_call: TRBV6-1
j_call: TRBJ2-4
cdr3_nt: TGTGCCAGCAGTGACGGGTACAAAAACATTCAGTACTTC
cdr3_aa: CASSDGYKNIQYF

d_call: NA
clone_size: once
v_call: TRBV5-4
j_call: TRBJ2-7
cdr3_nt: TGTGCCAGCAGCTTACGACAGGCACAGACTATCTACGAGCAGTACTTC
cdr3_aa: CASSLRQAQTIYEQYF

d_call: NA
clone_size: NA
v_call: TRBV4-3
j_call: TRBJ1-1
cdr3_nt: TGCGCCAGCAGGGGAGGACACCTGAACACTGAAGCTTTCTTT
cdr3_aa: CASRGGHLNTEAFF

d_call: NA
clone_size: NA
v_call: TRBV30
j_call: TRBJ1-2
cdr3_nt: TGTGCCTGGGAGACCGAACCTCACAGGGATGGCTACACCTTC
cdr3_aa: CAWETEPHRDGYTF

d_call: TRBD1
clone_size: NA
v_call: TRBV7-3
j_call: TRBJ2-1
cdr3_nt: TGTGCCAGCAGCGTTGGACAGGGTCTTGACAATGAGCAGTTCTTC
cdr3_aa: CASSVGQGLDNEQFF

d_call: NA
clone_size: NA
v_call: TRBV27
j_call: TRBJ2-1
cdr3_nt: TGTGCCAGCAGTTTGGGTTGGGAGGAGCAGTTCTTC
cdr3_aa: CASSLGWEEQFF

d_call: TRBD2
clone_size: once
v_call: TRBV19
j_call: TRBJ2-3
cdr3_nt: TGTGCCAGTAGTATGAGCGGGGGGTTCACAGATACGCAGTATTTT
cdr3_aa: CASSMSGGFTDTQYF

d_call: NA
clone_size: NA
v_call: TRBV7-9
j_call: TRBJ2-1
cdr3_nt: TGTGCCAGCAGCTTAGTTTCCAGCTTCAATGAGCAGTTCTTC
cdr3_aa: CASSLVSSFNEQFF

d_call: NA
clone_size: few
v_call: TRBV30
j_call: TRBJ1-5
cdr3_nt: TGTGCCTGGAGCTCTCGCAGCGATCAGCCCCAGCATTTT
cdr3_aa: CAWSSRSDQPQHF

d_call: NA
clone_size: NA
v_call: TRBV15
j_call: TRBJ2-7
cdr3_nt: TGTGCCACCAGCAGAGTTCGGCGGGGCATCTACGAGCAGTACTTC
cdr3_aa: CATSRVRRGIYEQYF

d_call: NA
clone_size: NA
v_call: TRBV4-3
j_call: TRBJ2-1
cdr3_nt: TGCGCCAGCAGCCTCGACTCCAACAATGAGCAGTTCTTC
cdr3_aa: CASSLDSNNEQFF